The T cell receptor beta chain described here comes from a study of T cell responses to AZD1222 COVID-19 vaccine. Second-dose groups at about 4 or about 12 weeks were pooled. The assay was immunoSEQ multiplex PCR, and TCRdb's table has in-frame clones only and misses some. This table has approximately 130,000 clones, around 89% appearing once. Of note for this clone: What it recognizes is unknown.

General study findings and limits: Females outnumbered males among donors, who were mostly white British; clonal diversity was possibly underestimated.

This clonotype originated in an adult who received the AZD1222 COVID-19 vaccine. The sample here was peripheral blood, taken 28 days after the second AZD1222 dose.

CDR3 sequence: CAISGLAGSYEQYF. CDR3 in DNA: TGTGCCATCAGTGGACTAGCGGGCTCCTACGAGCAGTACTTC. This rearrangement joins TRBV10-3 to TRBJ2-7; 10 positions match TRBD2. V was clipped by 4 bases and J by 0 bases; unmatched bases: 0. CDR1 is ENHRY and CDR2 is SYGVKD in the germline V gene. CDR3 size: 14 residues.